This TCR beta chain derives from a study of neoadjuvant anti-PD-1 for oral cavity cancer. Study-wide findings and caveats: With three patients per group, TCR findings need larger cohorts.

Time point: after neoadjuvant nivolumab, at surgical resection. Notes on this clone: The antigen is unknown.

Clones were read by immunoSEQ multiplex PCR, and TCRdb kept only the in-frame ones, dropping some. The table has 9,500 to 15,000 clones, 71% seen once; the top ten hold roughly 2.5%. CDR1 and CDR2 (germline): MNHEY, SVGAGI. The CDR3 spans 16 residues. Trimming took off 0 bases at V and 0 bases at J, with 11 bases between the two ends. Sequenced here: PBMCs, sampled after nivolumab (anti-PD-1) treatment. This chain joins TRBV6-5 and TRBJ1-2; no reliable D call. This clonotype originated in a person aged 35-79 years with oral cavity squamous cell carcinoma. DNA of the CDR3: TGTGCCAGCAGTTACTCGGCCCTCGTTTCTAACTATGGCTACACCTTC. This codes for CASSYSALVSNYGYTF.